The 21 T cell receptor beta chains listed next were all sequenced from one sample in a study of blood T cell repertoires in COVID-19 (dated by TCRdb to the early 2020s). The library was built by means of the immunoSEQ multiplex PCR assay. The table was pulled from immuneACCESS by TCRdb, which kept in-frame rearrangements only. Such tables lose some clones; where checked, under half of the loss comes from unresolved V genes, and the rest has no known cause. This sample has about 70,000 clones in its table, and 86% of those were observed once. The top ten hold 12% of the sample. The source material was peripheral blood. The source is a human donor in a cohort sampled during active COVID-19.

This clone was seen only a few times. The rearrangement links TRBV24-1 to TRBJ1-5; D perhaps matches TRBD1 (6 bases). Germline-derived CDR1 and CDR2 are KGHDR and SFDVKD. This CDR3 comprises 14 residues. With 3 bases removed from V and 6 bases from J, the gap between germline ends came to 11 bases. In DNA, the CDR3 is TGTGCCACCAGTGATGCGGACAGTGTTCAGCCCCAGCATTTT. The encoded protein is CATSDADSVQPQHF.

The chain couples TRBV5-6 to TRBJ1-4; D uncertain. CDR1 is SGHDT and CDR2 is YYEEEE in the germline V gene. The CDR3 length is 16 residues. Trimming left V 7 bases short and J 1 base short, with 17 bases between. CDR3 protein: CASSSAGGGTNEKLFF. The CDR3 DNA reads as TGTGCCAGCTCCTCTGCGGGAGGTGGAACTAATGAAAAACTGTTTTTT.

The chain is built from TRBV28 and TRBJ1-2; D gene unclear. The CDR3 runs to 12 residues. In germline, CDR1 is MDHEN, CDR2 SYDVKM. Trimming shortened V by 5 bases and J by 1 base, and 5 bases separated the two germline ends. The CDR3 coding sequence is TGTGCCAGCAGTGCGGGTAACTATGGCTACACCTTC. Translating gives CASSAGNYGYTF.

The gene calls are TRBV4-3 and TRBJ1-2; D is possibly TRBD1 (6 bases). This CDR3 comprises 14 residues. The V end was cut by 0 bases, the J end by 8 bases, with 13 bases between. Germline-derived CDR1 and CDR2 are LGHNA and YSLEER. In nucleotides, the CDR3 is TGCGCCAGCAGCCAAGATAGGCAGGGGTTCGGCTACACCTTC. This encodes CASSQDRQGFGYTF.

The chain is built from TRBV7-2 and TRBJ2-7; D possibly corresponds to TRBD1 (5 bases). The CDR3 totals 14 residues. Trimming removed 6 bases from V and 0 bases from J, with 12 bases in between. The germline CDR1 and CDR2 sequences are SGHTA and FQGNSA. CDR3 in amino acids: CASREGASSYEQYF. The CDR3 nucleotides are TGTGCCAGCAGAGAAGGGGCGAGCTCCTACGAGCAGTACTTC. Together with reference TRBV7-2 and TRBJ2-7, the CDR3 gives the full variable domain: GAGVSQSPSNKVTEKGKDVELRCDPISGHTALYWYRQSLGQGLEFLIYFQGNSAPDKSGLPSDRFSAERTGGSVSTLTIQRTQQEDSAVYLCASREGASSYEQYFGPGTRLTVT.

This chain uses TRBV4-3 with TRBJ2-1, with D possibly matching TRBD2 (5 bases). This CDR3 is built from 15 residues. Germline V gives CDR1 LGHNA, CDR2 YSLEER. With 0 bases removed from V and 3 bases from J, the gap between germline ends came to 9 bases. The CDR3 loop is CASSQEPGYYNEQFF. The CDR3 nucleotides read TGCGCCAGCAGCCAAGAGCCGGGGTACTACAATGAGCAGTTCTTC.

V and J are TRBV20-1 and TRBJ2-1; TRBD2 aligns across 8 bases. The length of the CDR3 is 15 residues. Looked up from germline, CDR1 is DFQATT and CDR2 is SNEGSKA (reference sequence). The J segment lost 5 bases and the V segment lost 3 bases, leaving 9 bases of the junction unmatched. The CDR3 sequence is CSASLRGAQHNEQFF. The CDR3 nucleotides are TGCAGTGCTAGTTTGCGGGGGGCCCAGCACAATGAGCAGTTCTTC.

The chain combines TRBV5-6 with TRBJ2-7, with D maybe TRBD2 (6 bases). The germline CDR1 and CDR2 sequences are SGHDT and YYEEEE. Trimming stripped 0 bases from V and 5 bases from J, with 15 bases between. The CDR3 totals 15 residues. This CDR3 reads CASSLARQGGNEQYF. As DNA, the CDR3 is TGTGCCAGCAGCTTGGCGCGGCAGGGAGGAAACGAGCAGTACTTC. The full variable domain, with the rest looked up from reference TRBV5-6 and TRBJ2-7, is DAGVTQSPTHLIKTRGQQVTLRCSPKSGHDTVSWYQQALGQGPQFIFQYYEEEERQRGNFPDRFSGHQFPNYSSELNVNALLLGDSALYLCASSLARQGGNEQYFGPGTRLTVT.

This chain joins TRBV5-1 and TRBJ1-6; D gene ambiguous. Trimming stripped 1 base from V and 10 bases from J, with 15 bases between. Germline-derived CDR1 and CDR2 are SGHRS and YFSETQ. The CDR3 spans 15 residues. The CDR3 region is CASSLYGGGNSPLHF. CDR3 nucleotide sequence: TGCGCCAGCAGCTTGTATGGCGGAGGTAACTCACCCCTCCACTTT.

The chain recombines TRBV24-1 with TRBJ2-2; 7 positions match TRBD1. This CDR3 is 14 amino acids long. CDR1 KGHDR and CDR2 SFDVKD come from the germline V gene. The V segment lost 9 bases and the J segment 2 bases; nucleotides outside the gene matches: 5. As DNA, the CDR3 is TGTGCCACCTCGGGACAGCCAAACACCGGGGAGCTGTTTTTT. Protein: CATSGQPNTGELFF.

The CDR3 nucleotides read TGTGCCAGCAGCCCCAGCGGCTACGAGCAGTACTTC. This sequence encodes CASSPSGYEQYF. This chain connects TRBV11-2 to TRBJ2-7; D might be TRBD2 (5 bases). From germline, CDR1 is SGHAT and CDR2 FQNNGV. This CDR3 is built from 12 residues. The V and J ends lost 5 bases and 3 bases respectively, with 8 bases between them.

The gene calls are TRBV7-8 and TRBJ2-7, with D tentatively TRBD1 (6 bases). The CDR3 extends over 13 amino acids. The V end was cut by 10 bases, the J end by 2 bases, with 15 bases between. CDR1 and CDR2 from the germline V gene are SGHVS and FQNEAQ. CDR3 amino acids: CAIGQGPTYEQYF. As DNA, the CDR3 is TGTGCCATCGGGCAGGGGCCTACCTACGAGCAGTACTTC.

J is TRBJ2-7 and V is TRBV2; 7 bases fit TRBD1. Unmatched junction bases numbered 4, after V lost 8 bases and J lost 3 bases. Germline CDR1 reads SNHLY; CDR2 reads FYNNEI. The CDR3 length is 12 residues. The CDR3 loop is CASGQDGYEQYF. The DNA of the CDR3 is TGTGCCAGCGGACAGGATGGCTACGAGCAGTACTTC.

V and J are TRBV6-2 or TRBV6-3 and TRBJ1-1; 7 positions match TRBD1. Germline lookup yields CDR1 MNHEY and CDR2 SVGEGT. V shed 2 bases, J shed 12 bases, and the junction held 6 bases outside the gene matches. The CDR3 is 12 residues long. DNA of the CDR3: TGTGCCAGCAGTTACGAGGGACAGCGAACTTTCTTT. Translation gives CASSYEGQRTFF.

The chain carries TRBV12-3 or TRBV12-4 and TRBJ1-1; D possibly corresponds to TRBD1 (6 bases). Trimming removed 6 bases from V and 5 bases from J, with 10 bases in between. This CDR3 has 12 residues. As DNA, the CDR3 is TGTGCCAGCAGCGGGGGGCAGACTGAAGCTTTCTTT. Translating it yields CASSGGQTEAFF.

The V and J genes are TRBV6-5 and TRBJ2-7; D may be TRBD1 (6 bases). CDR3 length equals 16 residues. Germline lookup yields CDR1 MNHEY and CDR2 SVGAGI. With 0 bases removed from V and 0 bases from J, the gap between germline ends came to 12 bases. The CDR3: CASSYSPIRGSYEQYF. CDR3 sequence (DNA): TGTGCCAGCAGTTACTCGCCCATCAGGGGCTCCTACGAGCAGTACTTC.

This sequence joins TRBV29-1 and TRBJ2-4; TRBD2 agrees at 8 bases. This CDR3 contains 16 residues. V lost 1 base, J lost 1 base, and 6 bases stayed unmatched. Germline CDR1 SQVTM, CDR2 ANQGSEA. CDR3 nucleotide sequence: TGCAGCGTTGAAGTTCGGGGGGGCGCCGCCAAAAACATTCAGTACTTC. It encodes CSVEVRGGAAKNIQYF.

V and J are TRBV2 and TRBJ2-3, with 11 bases lining up with TRBD2. The CDR3 contains 14 residues. Losses at the gene ends were 5 bases for V and 10 bases for J; bases not matched to a gene: 8. Per germline, CDR1 SNHLY and CDR2 FYNNEI. As DNA, the CDR3 is TGTGCCAGCAGTCAACTAGCGGGGGCGGGGGCGCAGTATTTT. It translates to CASSQLAGAGAQYF.

This sequence joins TRBV29-1 and TRBJ1-2, with TRBD1 as a possible D gene (6 bases). Germline values: CDR1 SQVTM, CDR2 ANQGSEA. The CDR3 extends over 13 amino acids. Trimming took off 4 bases at V and 4 bases at J, with 13 bases between the two ends. The CDR3 bases are TGCAGCGTTGCAGGGGAAGGGAGCTATGGCTACACCTTC. It yields the protein CSVAGEGSYGYTF.

In nucleotides, the CDR3 is TGTGCCAGCAGCTTATACCCGGGAGGGCAGTATTTT. This translates into CASSLYPGGQYF. This chain connects TRBV7-3 to TRBJ2-3, with 7 bases aligning to TRBD2. Trimming removed 2 bases from V and 11 bases from J; junction bases left unmatched: 4. The length of the CDR3 is 12 residues. In germline, CDR1 is SGHTA, CDR2 FQGTGA.

The CDR3 region is CASGLTSGSKNIQYF. Here the CDR3 DNA reads TGTGCCAGCGGCCTGACTAGCGGTTCCAAAAACATTCAGTACTTC. This chain uses TRBV2 with TRBJ2-4, with TRBD2 matching over 9 bases. CDR3 length: 15 amino acids. In germline, CDR1 is SNHLY, CDR2 FYNNEI. V lost 8 bases, J lost 2 bases, and 7 bases stayed unmatched.